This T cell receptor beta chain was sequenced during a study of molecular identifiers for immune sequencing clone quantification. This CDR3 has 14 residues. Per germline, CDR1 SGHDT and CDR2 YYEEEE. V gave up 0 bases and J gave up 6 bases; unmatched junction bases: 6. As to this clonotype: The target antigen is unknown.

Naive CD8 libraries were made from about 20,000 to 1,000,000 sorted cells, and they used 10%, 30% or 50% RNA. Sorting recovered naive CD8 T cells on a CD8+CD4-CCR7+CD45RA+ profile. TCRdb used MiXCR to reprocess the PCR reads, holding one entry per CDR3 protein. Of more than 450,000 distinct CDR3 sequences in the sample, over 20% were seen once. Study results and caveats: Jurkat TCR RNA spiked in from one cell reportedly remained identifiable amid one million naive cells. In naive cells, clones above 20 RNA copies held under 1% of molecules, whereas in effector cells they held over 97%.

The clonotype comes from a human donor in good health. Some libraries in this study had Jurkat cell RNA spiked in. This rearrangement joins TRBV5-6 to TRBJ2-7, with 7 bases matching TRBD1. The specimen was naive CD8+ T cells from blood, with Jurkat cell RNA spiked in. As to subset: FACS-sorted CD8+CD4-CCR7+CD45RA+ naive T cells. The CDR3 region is CASSLETGYFEQYF. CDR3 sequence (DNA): TGTGCCAGCAGCTTGGAGACAGGGTACTTCGAGCAGTACTTC.